This T cell receptor beta chain was sequenced for a study of CD8 T cells in ankylosing spondylitis. The study's findings and limits: Before this, some motif variants had been reported in reactive arthritis synovial fluid and blood. Blood from ankylosing spondylitis patients appeared to carry a characteristic roughly eight-variant TCR beta motif.

Libraries for TCR beta were made by quantitative 5'-RACE with molecular barcodes. From the 5' RACE reads, TCRdb called clonotypes with MiXCR, one entry per CDR3 protein. The sample lists 390,000 or so distinct CDR3 sequences, about 22% occurring once. Trimming took 5 bases from V and 4 from J, leaving 17 bases between them. CDR3 size: 16 residues. Germline CDR1 is MDHEN and CDR2 is SYDVKM. Remarks on this clonotype: Its antigen is currently unknown.

This sequence was found in a male donor with ankylosing spondylitis. Sequences were obtained from blood, either unsorted or a sorted T cell fraction (not recorded which). The chain uses TRBV28 and TRBJ2-2; D could derive from TRBD1 or TRBD2 (5 bases each). The chain's CDR3 is CASSAPRGAGTGELFF. CDR3 sequence (DNA): TGTGCCAGCAGTGCCCCCCGAGGGGCGGGCACCGGGGAGCTGTTTTTT.